This TCR beta chain was captured by sequencing in a study of cytomegalovirus exposure and HLA in healthy donors (dated by TCRdb to 2015 to 2018). In terms of the full investigation: A later analysis indicated that the 130 or so validation repertoires were generated on the platform also employed for the 720 or so repertoires of the first cohort. The study aimed to test whether signatures of past pathogen exposure could be identified by cataloging public T cell receptors. A separate validation cohort of approximately 130 different subjects was used in addition to the roughly 620-subject first cohort. High-throughput TCR immunosequencing, statistical association of individual TCRs with disease status, and machine learning were combined to predict cytomegalovirus infection status. What the research found in general, with its limitations: In vitro tests confirmed that a few of the cytomegalovirus-associated TCR beta chains recognize cytomegalovirus antigens. The study gave a list of 150 to 200 TCR beta chains associated with cytomegalovirus. A later analysis lacked HLA typing for the validation cohort, so it scored co-occurrence in that cohort across all 110 or so repertoires. According to the authors, the approach could potentially be generalized to other disease states and immunological phenotypes. Of the cluster scores, around 95% were above 0 in a later analysis, which found that TCRs clustered in the first cohort also tended to co-occur in the roughly 130 validation repertoires. The classifier was reported to diagnose cytomegalovirus status with high specificity and sensitivity in both the original cohort and the validation cohort. While some public TCRs were present in many individuals, most TCR sequences turned up only very rarely across donors.

The protocol used for the library was the immunoSEQ multiplex PCR assay. The authors' analysis ran thus. A statistical classification framework was built to diagnose cytomegalovirus status from the catalog of TCR beta chain sequences. The source is immuneACCESS, and TCRdb retained only in-frame sequences with V and J called. Part of the clones is not carried over; for the studies checked, unresolved V genes explain less than half of this, and the remainder is unexplained. For V, J and clone size, that table is used; D and trimming come from the DNA. The sample yields a few hundred thousand clones; 86% were counted once. The ten largest clones represent about 0.91% of the sample. Concerning this clone: Its antigen is not yet known. Base qualities are not at hand, and no much larger clone is one base apart.

Separate from the approximately 670-subject first cohort, the validation cohort of about 130 subjects was the group to which the donors belonged. This clonotype was obtained from a woman between 18 and 29 years old in good health and CMV-seronegative. The specimen sequenced was PBMCs.

The nucleotides read TGTGCCAGCAGTTCCCCCGGACTAGCGGGTCTTTACGAGCAGTACTTC. It encodes CASSSPGLAGLYEQYF. The V and J segments used are TRBV27 and TRBJ2-7, with 11 central nucleotides matching TRBD2. CDR1 and CDR2 are read off the germline V gene (reference sequence) as MNHEY and SMNVEV. Trimming removed 4 bases from V and 4 bases from J; the gene matches leave 9 bases unexplained. The CDR3 has 16 amino acids, counting the end cysteine and phenylalanine. The entry retains the CDR3 DNA only, 48 bases that are in frame from base 1.